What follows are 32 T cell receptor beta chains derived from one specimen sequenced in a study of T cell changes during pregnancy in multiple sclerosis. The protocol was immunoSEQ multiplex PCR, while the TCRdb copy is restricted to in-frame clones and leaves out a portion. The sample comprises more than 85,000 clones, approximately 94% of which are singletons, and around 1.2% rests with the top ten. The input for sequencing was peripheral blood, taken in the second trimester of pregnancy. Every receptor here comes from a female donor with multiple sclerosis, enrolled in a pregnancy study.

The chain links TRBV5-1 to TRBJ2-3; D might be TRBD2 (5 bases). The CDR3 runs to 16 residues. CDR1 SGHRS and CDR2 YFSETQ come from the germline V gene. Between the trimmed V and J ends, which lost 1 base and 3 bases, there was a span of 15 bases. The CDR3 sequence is CASSLFGKGSTDTQYF. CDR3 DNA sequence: TGCGCCAGCAGCTTGTTCGGGAAGGGTAGTACAGATACGCAGTATTTT. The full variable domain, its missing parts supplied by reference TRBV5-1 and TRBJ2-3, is KAGVTQTPRYLIKTRGQQVTLSCSPISGHRSVSWYQQTPGQGLQFLFEYFSETQRNKGNFPGRFSGRQFSNSRSEMNVSTLELGDSALYLCASSLFGKGSTDTQYFGPGTRLTVL.

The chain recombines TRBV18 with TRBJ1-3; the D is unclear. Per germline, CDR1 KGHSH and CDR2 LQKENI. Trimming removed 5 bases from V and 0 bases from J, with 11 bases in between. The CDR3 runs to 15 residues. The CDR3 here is CASSVDISSGNTIYF. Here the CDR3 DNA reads TGTGCCAGCTCAGTAGATATCTCCTCTGGAAACACCATATATTTT.

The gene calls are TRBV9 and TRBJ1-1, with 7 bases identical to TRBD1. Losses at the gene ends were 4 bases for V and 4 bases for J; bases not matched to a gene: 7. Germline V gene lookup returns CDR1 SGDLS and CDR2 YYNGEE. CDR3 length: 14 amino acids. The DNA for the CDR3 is TGTGCCAGCAGCCCCCAACAGGGGAGCACTGAAGCTTTCTTT. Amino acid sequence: CASSPQQGSTEAFF.

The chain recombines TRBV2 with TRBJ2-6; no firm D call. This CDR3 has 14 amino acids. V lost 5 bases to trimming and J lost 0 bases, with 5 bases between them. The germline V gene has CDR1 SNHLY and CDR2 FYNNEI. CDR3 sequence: CASSSSSGANVLTF. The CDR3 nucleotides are TGTGCCAGCAGTTCCAGCTCTGGGGCCAACGTCCTGACTTTC.

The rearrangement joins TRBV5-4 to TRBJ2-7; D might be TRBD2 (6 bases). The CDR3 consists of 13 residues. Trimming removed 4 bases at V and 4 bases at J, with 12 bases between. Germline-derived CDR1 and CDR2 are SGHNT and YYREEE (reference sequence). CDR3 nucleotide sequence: TGTGCCAGCAGCCGGGAGCAACTATACGAGCAGTACTTC. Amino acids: CASSREQLYEQYF.

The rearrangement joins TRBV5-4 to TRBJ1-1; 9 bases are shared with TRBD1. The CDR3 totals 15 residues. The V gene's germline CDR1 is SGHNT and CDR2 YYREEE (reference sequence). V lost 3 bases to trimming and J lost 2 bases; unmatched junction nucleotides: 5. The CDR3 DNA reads TGTGCCAGCAGCTCTCGGACAGGGGAAAACACTGAAGCTTTCTTT. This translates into CASSSRTGENTEAFF.

The CDR3 region is CASSIGQPNQPQHF. The CDR3 DNA follows: TGTGCCAGTAGTATAGGACAGCCCAATCAGCCCCAGCATTTT. J is TRBJ1-5 and V is TRBV19; the D gene is possibly TRBD1 (5 bases). Per the germline V gene, CDR1 is LNHDA and CDR2 is SQIVND (reference sequence). Trimming removed 1 base at V and 3 bases at J, with 7 bases between. There are 14 residues in the CDR3.

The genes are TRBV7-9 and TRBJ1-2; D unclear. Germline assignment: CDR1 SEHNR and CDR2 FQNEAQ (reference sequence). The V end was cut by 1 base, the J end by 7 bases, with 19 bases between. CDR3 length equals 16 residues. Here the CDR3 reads CASSLGDAVDFSGYTF. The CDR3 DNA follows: TGTGCCAGCAGCTTAGGTGACGCAGTCGACTTTTCTGGCTACACCTTC.

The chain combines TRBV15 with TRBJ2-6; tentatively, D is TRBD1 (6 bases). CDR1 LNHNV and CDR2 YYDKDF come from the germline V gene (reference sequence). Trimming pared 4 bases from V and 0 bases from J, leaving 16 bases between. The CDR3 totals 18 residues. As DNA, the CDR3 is TGTGCCACCAGCATTTGGGCAGGGGCCAGCTCTGGGGCCAACGTCCTGACTTTC. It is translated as CATSIWAGASSGANVLTF.

The CDR3 sequence: CASSSRGRGDVGELFF. CDR3 DNA: TGTGCCAGCAGCTCCCGGGGGAGAGGTGACGTCGGGGAGCTGTTTTTT. This rearrangement joins TRBV5-4 to TRBJ2-2, with D perhaps TRBD2 (6 bases). Trimming left V 3 bases short and J 7 bases short, with 19 bases between. This CDR3 contains 16 residues. The germline gives CDR1 SGHNT, CDR2 YYREEE (reference sequence).

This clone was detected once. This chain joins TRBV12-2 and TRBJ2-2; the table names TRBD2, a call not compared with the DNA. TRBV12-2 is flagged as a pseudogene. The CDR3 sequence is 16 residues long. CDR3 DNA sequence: TGTGCGCCCCCCTTAGGGGGGGATTGGGACACCGGGGAGCTGTTTTTT. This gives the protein CAPPLGGDWDTGELFF.

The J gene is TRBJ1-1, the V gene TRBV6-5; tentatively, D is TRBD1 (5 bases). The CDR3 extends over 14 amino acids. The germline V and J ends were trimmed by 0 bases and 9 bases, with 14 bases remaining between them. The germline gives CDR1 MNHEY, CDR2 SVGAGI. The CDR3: CASSYSGGGGKAFF. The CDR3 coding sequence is TGTGCCAGCAGTTACTCGGGAGGTGGGGGGAAAGCTTTCTTT.

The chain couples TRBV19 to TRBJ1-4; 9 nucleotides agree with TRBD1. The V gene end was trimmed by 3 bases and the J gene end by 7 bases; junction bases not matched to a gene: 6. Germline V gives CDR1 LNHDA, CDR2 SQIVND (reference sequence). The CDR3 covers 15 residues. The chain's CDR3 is CASSMGTGGGEKLFF. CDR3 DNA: TGTGCCAGTAGTATGGGAACAGGGGGCGGTGAAAAACTGTTTTTT. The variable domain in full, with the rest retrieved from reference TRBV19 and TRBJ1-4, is DGGITQSPKYLFRKEGQNVTLSCEQNLNHDAMYWYRQDPGQGLRLIYYSQIVNDFQKGDIAEGYSVSREKKESFPLTVTSAQKNPTAFYLCASSMGTGGGEKLFFGSGTQLSVL.

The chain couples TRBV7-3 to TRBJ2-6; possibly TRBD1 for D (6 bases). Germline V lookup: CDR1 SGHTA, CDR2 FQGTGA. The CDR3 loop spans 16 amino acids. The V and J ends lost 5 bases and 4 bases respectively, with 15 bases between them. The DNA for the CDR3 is TGTGCCAGCAGCACGCGGACAGCGCGGGGGGCCAACGTCCTGACTTTC. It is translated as CASSTRTARGANVLTF.

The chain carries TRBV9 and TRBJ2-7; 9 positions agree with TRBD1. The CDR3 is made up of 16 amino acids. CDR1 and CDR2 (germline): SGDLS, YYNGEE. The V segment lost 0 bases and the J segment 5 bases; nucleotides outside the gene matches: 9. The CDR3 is CASSVAMRDRVDEQYF. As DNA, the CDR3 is TGTGCCAGCAGCGTAGCTATGAGGGACAGGGTGGACGAGCAGTACTTC.

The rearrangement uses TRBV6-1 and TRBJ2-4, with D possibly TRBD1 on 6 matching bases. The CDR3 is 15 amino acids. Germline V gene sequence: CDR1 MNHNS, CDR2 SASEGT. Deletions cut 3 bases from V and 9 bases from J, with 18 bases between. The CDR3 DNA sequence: TGTGCCAGCAGTGACGGAACAGGGCCGTTCGGCATTCAGTACTTC. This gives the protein CASSDGTGPFGIQYF.

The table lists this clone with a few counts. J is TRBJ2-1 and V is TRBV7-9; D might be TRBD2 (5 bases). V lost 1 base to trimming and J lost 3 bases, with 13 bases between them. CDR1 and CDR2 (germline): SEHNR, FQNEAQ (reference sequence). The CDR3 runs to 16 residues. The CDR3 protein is CASSLGGAGDYNEQFF. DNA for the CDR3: TGTGCCAGCAGCTTAGGGGGTGCCGGGGACTACAATGAGCAGTTCTTC.

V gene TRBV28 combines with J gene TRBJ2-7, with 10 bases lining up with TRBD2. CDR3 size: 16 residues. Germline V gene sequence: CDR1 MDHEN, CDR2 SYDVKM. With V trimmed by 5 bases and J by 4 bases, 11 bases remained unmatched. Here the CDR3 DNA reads TGTGCCAGCAGTCTTCGCTCTAGCGGGAGAGGTTACGAGCAGTACTTC. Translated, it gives CASSLRSSGRGYEQYF.

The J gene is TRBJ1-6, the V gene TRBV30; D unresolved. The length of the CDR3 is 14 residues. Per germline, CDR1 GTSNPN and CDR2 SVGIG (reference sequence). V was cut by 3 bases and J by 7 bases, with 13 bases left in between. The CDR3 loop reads CAWSPRGGNSPLHF. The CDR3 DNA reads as TGTGCCTGGAGCCCACGGGGAGGGAATTCACCCCTCCACTTT.

The CDR3 protein is CASSGGPHNEQFF. DNA of the CDR3: TGTGCCAGCAGCGGGGGGCCCCACAATGAGCAGTTCTTC. The chain combines TRBV27 with TRBJ2-1, with D possibly TRBD2 on 7 matching bases. Germline CDR1 reads MNHEY; CDR2 reads SMNVEV (reference sequence). The CDR3 runs to 13 residues. The germline V and J ends were trimmed by 6 bases and 5 bases, with 11 bases remaining between them.

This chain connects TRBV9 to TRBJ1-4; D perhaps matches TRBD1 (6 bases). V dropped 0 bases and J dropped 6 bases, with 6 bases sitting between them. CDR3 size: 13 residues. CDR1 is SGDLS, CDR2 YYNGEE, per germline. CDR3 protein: CASSVAGDEKLFF. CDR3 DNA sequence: TGTGCCAGCAGCGTAGCAGGGGATGAAAAACTGTTTTTT.

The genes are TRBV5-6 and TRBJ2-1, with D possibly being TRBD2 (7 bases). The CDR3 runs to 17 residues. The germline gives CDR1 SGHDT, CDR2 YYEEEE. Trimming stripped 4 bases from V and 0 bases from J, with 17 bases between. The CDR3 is CASSLVGGPTSYNEQFF. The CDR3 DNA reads TGTGCCAGCAGCCTGGTGGGGGGGCCTACCTCCTACAATGAGCAGTTCTTC.

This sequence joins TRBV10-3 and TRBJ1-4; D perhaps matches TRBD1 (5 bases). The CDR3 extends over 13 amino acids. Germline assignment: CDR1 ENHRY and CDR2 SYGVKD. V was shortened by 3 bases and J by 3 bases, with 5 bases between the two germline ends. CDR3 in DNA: TGTGCCATCAGTGACAGGGCTAATGAAAAACTGTTTTTT. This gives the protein CAISDRANEKLFF.

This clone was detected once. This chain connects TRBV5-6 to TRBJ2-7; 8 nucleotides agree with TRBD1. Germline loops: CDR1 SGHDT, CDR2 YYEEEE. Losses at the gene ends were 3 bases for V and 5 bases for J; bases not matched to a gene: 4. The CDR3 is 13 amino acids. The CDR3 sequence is CASSSDRAHEQYF. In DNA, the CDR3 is TGTGCCAGCAGCTCGGACAGGGCTCACGAGCAGTACTTC.

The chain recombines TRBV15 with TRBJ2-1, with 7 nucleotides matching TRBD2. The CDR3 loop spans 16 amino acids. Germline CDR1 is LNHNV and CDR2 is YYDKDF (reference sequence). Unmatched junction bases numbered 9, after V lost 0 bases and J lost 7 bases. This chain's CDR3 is CATSRDLTGGANEQFF. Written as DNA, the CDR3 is TGTGCCACCAGCAGAGATCTCACGGGAGGAGCGAATGAGCAGTTCTTC.

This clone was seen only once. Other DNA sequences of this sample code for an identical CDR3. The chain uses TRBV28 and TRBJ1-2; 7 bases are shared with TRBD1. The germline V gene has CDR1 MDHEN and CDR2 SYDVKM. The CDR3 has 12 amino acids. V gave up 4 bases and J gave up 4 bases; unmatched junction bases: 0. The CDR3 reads CASSSGGYGYTF. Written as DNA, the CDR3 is TGTGCCAGCAGTTCAGGGGGCTATGGCTACACCTTC.

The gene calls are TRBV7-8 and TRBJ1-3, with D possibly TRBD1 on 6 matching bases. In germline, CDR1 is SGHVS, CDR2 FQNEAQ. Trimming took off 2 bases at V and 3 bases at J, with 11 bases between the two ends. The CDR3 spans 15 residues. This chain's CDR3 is CASSLSGVRGNTIYF. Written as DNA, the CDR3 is TGTGCCAGCAGCTTATCAGGGGTTCGTGGAAACACCATATATTTT.

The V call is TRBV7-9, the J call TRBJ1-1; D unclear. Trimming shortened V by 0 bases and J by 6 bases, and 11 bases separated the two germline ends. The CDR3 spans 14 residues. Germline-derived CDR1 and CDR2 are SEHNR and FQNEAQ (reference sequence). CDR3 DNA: TGTGCCAGCAGCTTAGCGCACTCGAGGGCTGAAGCTTTCTTT. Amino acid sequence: CASSLAHSRAEAFF.

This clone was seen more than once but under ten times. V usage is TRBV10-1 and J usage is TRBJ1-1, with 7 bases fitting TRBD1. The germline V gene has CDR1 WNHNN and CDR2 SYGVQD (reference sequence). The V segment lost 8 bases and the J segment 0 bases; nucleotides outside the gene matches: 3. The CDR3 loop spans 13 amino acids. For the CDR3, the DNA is TGCGCCAGCTCTGGACAGGTGAACACTGAAGCTTTCTTT. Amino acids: CASSGQVNTEAFF.

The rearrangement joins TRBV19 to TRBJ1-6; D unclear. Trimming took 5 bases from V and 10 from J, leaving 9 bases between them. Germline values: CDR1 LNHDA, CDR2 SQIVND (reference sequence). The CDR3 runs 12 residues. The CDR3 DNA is TGTGCCAGTAGTCTACCGGGGTCACCCCTCCACTTT. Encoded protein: CASSLPGSPLHF. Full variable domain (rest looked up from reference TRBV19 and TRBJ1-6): DGGITQSPKYLFRKEGQNVTLSCEQNLNHDAMYWYRQDPGQGLRLIYYSQIVNDFQKGDIAEGYSVSREKKESFPLTVTSAQKNPTAFYLCASSLPGSPLHFGNGTRLTVT.

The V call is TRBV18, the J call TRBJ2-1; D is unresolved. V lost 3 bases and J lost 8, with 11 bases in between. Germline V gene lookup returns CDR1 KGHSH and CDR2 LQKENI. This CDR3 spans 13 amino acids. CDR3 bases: TGTGCCAGCTCACCTTCCCCGCCGGATGAGCAGTTCTTC. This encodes CASSPSPPDEQFF.

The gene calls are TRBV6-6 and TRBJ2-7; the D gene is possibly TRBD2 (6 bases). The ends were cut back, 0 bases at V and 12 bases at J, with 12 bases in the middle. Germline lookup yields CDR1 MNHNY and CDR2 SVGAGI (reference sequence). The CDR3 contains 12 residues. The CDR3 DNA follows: TGTGCCAGCAGTTACTCCGGGGGTCAGGGGTACTTC. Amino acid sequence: CASSYSGGQGYF.